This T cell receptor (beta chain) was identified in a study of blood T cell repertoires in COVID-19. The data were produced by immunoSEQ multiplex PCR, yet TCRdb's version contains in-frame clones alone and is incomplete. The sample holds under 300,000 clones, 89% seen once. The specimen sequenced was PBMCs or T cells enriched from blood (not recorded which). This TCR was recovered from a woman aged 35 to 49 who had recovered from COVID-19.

CDR3: CSVEETSGSHSYEQYF. The DNA for the CDR3 is TGCAGCGTTGAAGAAACTAGCGGGAGCCACTCCTACGAGCAGTACTTC. The J gene is TRBJ2-7, the V gene TRBV29-1, with TRBD2 identical over 11 bases. This CDR3 contains 16 residues. Germline CDR1 reads SQVTM; CDR2 reads ANQGSEA. V was clipped by 0 bases and J by 0 bases; unmatched bases: 4.